The rows below give T cell receptor beta chains drawn from one sample of a study of somatic mutations in cytotoxic T cells in rheumatoid arthritis. The protocol was immunoSEQ multiplex PCR, while the TCRdb copy is restricted to in-frame clones and leaves out a portion. The sample has roughly 30,000 clones, around 87% seen once; the top ten hold approximately 9.4%. Source material: CD8+ T cells sorted from blood. The origin of the receptors is an adult with rheumatoid arthritis. Each CDR3 is given with its conserved first and last residue. Each record gives: V gene, clone size, J gene, D gene, CDR3 DNA, CDR3 protein. D genes are given only for firm matches. Only some rows state a clone size, as once, few, many or a class for expanded clones.

TRBV19	few	TRBJ2-7	NA	TGTGCCAGTAGTATCGGACAGTCATCGCCCTACGAGCAGTACTTC	CASSIGQSSPYEQYF
TRBV5-8	NA	TRBJ1-6	TRBD1	TGTGCCAGCAGCTTGGCCTGGACAGGGGGGTTCCCCCTCCACTTT	CASSLAWTGGFPLHF
TRBV13	NA	TRBJ1-2	NA	TGTGCCAGCAGCTTAACTGGTCAGATTAGTAATAACTATGGCTACACCTTC	CASSLTGQISNNYGYTF
TRBV19	NA	TRBJ1-4	NA	TGTGCCAGTAGTATAGTCAGTGGTGAAAAACTGTTTTTT	CASSIVSGEKLFF
TRBV25-1	NA	TRBJ1-1	NA	TGTGCCACAAAGCTGAACACTGAAGCTTTCTTT	CATKLNTEAFF
TRBV7-9	NA	TRBJ1-5	NA	TGTGCCAGCAGCTTAGCGGGACATCAGCCCCAGCATTTT	CASSLAGHQPQHF
TRBV4-3	NA	TRBJ2-7	TRBD2	TGCGCCAGCAGCCAAGATCTGACTAGCGGGGTTTACGAGCAGTACTTC	CASSQDLTSGVYEQYF
TRBV25-1	NA	TRBJ1-2	NA	TGTGCCAGCAGTGAACCTAGCCGCTATGGCTACACCTTC	CASSEPSRYGYTF
TRBV25-1	NA	TRBJ2-1	TRBD2	TGTGCCAGCAGTGGACTAGCGGGAGGGCCGGACAATGAGCAGTTCTTC	CASSGLAGGPDNEQFF
TRBV7-2	NA	TRBJ1-6	NA	TGTGCCAGCAGCTTAGCAGGGGGAGATAATTCACCCCTCCACTTT	CASSLAGGDNSPLHF
TRBV19	NA	TRBJ2-7	NA	TGTGCCAGTAGTATCGGCGGGAAAGGCGAGCAGTACTTC	CASSIGGKGEQYF
TRBV9	NA	TRBJ2-7	NA	TGTGCCAGCAGCGGACGGGACAACTCCTACGAGCAGTACTTC	CASSGRDNSYEQYF
TRBV14	NA	TRBJ2-7	NA	TGTGCCAGCAGCTGGTTAGACTACGAGCAGTACTTC	CASSWLDYEQYF
TRBV10-2	NA	TRBJ2-3	TRBD2	TGCGCCAGCAGTGAGTTAATAGCGGGAGCAGATACGCAGTATTTT	CASSELIAGADTQYF
TRBV28	NA	TRBJ1-5	NA	TGTGCCAGCAGTACGGGCCTCAATCAGCCCCAGCATTTT	CASSTGLNQPQHF
TRBV2	NA	TRBJ2-1	NA	TGTGCCAGCAGTGAAGTCCCCGGGATCAGGGGCAATGAGCAGTTCTTC	CASSEVPGIRGNEQFF
TRBV6-5	NA	TRBJ2-2	NA	TGTGCCAGCAGTTACTCGACGGGGACGAACACCGGGGAGCTGTTTTTT	CASSYSTGTNTGELFF
TRBV5-1	NA	TRBJ2-5	TRBD2	TGCGCCAGCAGCTTTTTTTATTCTTTGGGCACTAGCGAAGAGACCCAGTACTTC	CASSFFYSLGTSEETQYF
TRBV7-9	NA	TRBJ1-4	NA	TGTGCCAGCAGCCCAGTAACTAATGAAAAACTGTTTTTT	CASSPVTNEKLFF
TRBV27	NA	TRBJ2-7	NA	TGTGCCAGCAGTCCGGTACCAGTCCCATTCCACGAGCAGTACTTC	CASSPVPVPFHEQYF
TRBV7-6	NA	TRBJ1-6	NA	TGTGCCAGCAGTCGGAACAGGGAGGGCAGTTCACCCCTCCACTTT	CASSRNREGSSPLHF
TRBV19	NA	TRBJ1-2	NA	TGTGCCAGTAATCGGGGAGACGGCTACACCTTC	CASNRGDGYTF
TRBV9	NA	TRBJ2-1	NA	TGTGCCAGCAGCCAATATACCGGGGACAATGAGCAGTTCTTC	CASSQYTGDNEQFF
TRBV27	NA	TRBJ1-6	NA	TGTGCCAGCAGCACGGGAAGAGGAATTCCCCTCCACTTT	CASSTGRGIPLHF
TRBV28	NA	TRBJ2-7	NA	TGTGCCAGCAGTTCTAGGGCAGAATACGAGCAGTACTTC	CASSSRAEYEQYF
TRBV4-3	NA	TRBJ1-5	NA	TGCGCCAGCAGCCAAGGGTCCCCGGGGACCCATCAGCCCCAGCATTTT	CASSQGSPGTHQPQHF
TRBV11-2	NA	TRBJ2-7	NA	TGTGCCAGCAGCTCCCCGGATCGGGGCATCTACGAGCAGTACTTC	CASSSPDRGIYEQYF
TRBV10-1	NA	TRBJ2-7	TRBD2	TGCGCCAGCAGTGAGATCCCTCTAGCGGGAGTACCCGAGCAGTACTTC	CASSEIPLAGVPEQYF
TRBV4-1	NA	TRBJ2-7	NA	TGCGCCAGCAGCCAAGCCGTAGGCAGCTCCTACGAGCAGTACTTC	CASSQAVGSSYEQYF
TRBV5-4	few	TRBJ2-1	TRBD1	TGTGCCAGCAGCTTGGATAGACAGGGTGGTGAGCAGTTCTTC	CASSLDRQGGEQFF
TRBV20-1	NA	TRBJ2-1	NA	TGCAGTGCTCGACAGGCGTCGGAGCAGTTCTTC	CSARQASEQFF
TRBV29-1	NA	TRBJ2-1	NA	TGCAGCGCCCCCAACCCGATCGGGGCCTATGAGCAGTTCTTC	CSAPNPIGAYEQFF
TRBV7-9	NA	TRBJ2-7	NA	TGTGCCAGCAGCGGATACAGTTACGAGCAGTACTTC	CASSGYSYEQYF
TRBV6-1	NA	TRBJ2-3	TRBD2	TGTGCCAGCAGTGAAGGGACTAGCGGGAGGTCCGGGACAGATACGCAGTATTTT	CASSEGTSGRSGTDTQYF
TRBV9	NA	TRBJ2-1	TRBD1	TGTGCCAGCAGCCCAGGGGGTTCTCCCTACAATGAGCAGTTCTTC	CASSPGGSPYNEQFF
TRBV4-3	once	TRBJ1-4	NA	TGCGCCAGCAGCCTGCAGGGGCGCTGGGGCCCTAACGAAAAACTGTTTTTT	CASSLQGRWGPNEKLFF
TRBV5-1	NA	TRBJ2-7	NA	TGCGCCAGCAGCACGGTAGCGGCGTACTCCTACGAGCAGTACTTC	CASSTVAAYSYEQYF
TRBV6-1	NA	TRBJ1-1	TRBD1	TGTGCCAGCAGTGAACTGAACTGGGGACAGGGGGCAGGAAGCACTGAAGCTTTCTTT	CASSELNWGQGAGSTEAFF
TRBV7-3	once	TRBJ2-1	NA	TGTGCCAGCAGCTTAGGGCTAGCGTCCTACAATGAGCAGTTCTTC	CASSLGLASYNEQFF
TRBV4-1	NA	TRBJ2-1	NA	TGCGCCAGCAGCGCCCCGGGTTCAAACGCCTACAATGAGCAGTTCTTC	CASSAPGSNAYNEQFF
TRBV7-9	NA	TRBJ1-4	NA	TGTGCCAGCAGCCCCGGTCAGGGTGACGAAAAACTGTTTTTT	CASSPGQGDEKLFF
TRBV27	NA	TRBJ2-1	TRBD1	TGTGCCAGCAGTTCGACAGGGGATGAGCAGTTCTTC	CASSSTGDEQFF
TRBV4-1	NA	TRBJ1-2	NA	TGCGCCAGCAGCCAAGGGGAAATCTATGGCTACACCTTC	CASSQGEIYGYTF
TRBV4-1	NA	TRBJ2-3	NA	TGCGCCAGCAGCCCCACCGCCGGGACCCCGAGAGGGTTAAATACGCAGTATTTT	CASSPTAGTPRGLNTQYF
TRBV5-1	NA	TRBJ2-5	NA	TGCGCCAGCAGCTCCGAAGAGGCCCAGTACTTC	CASSSEEAQYF
TRBV11-2	NA	TRBJ2-3	TRBD2	TGTGCCAGCAGCCAAGGACGGCGGGGGGAATTCTGGGATACGCAGTATTTT	CASSQGRRGEFWDTQYF
TRBV19	NA	TRBJ1-2	NA	TGTGCCAGTAGTATAGTAGTCGGGCACTATGGCTACACCTTC	CASSIVVGHYGYTF
TRBV4-1	NA	TRBJ1-1	NA	TGCGCCAGCAGTCTCGAAGCGGGACCGACTGAAGCTTTCTTT	CASSLEAGPTEAFF
TRBV10-3	NA	TRBJ2-7	NA	TGTGCCACCTGGACCGATCACAAACCGGCCTACGAGCAGTACTTC	CATWTDHKPAYEQYF
TRBV13	NA	TRBJ1-1	NA	TGTGCCAGCGTAAGGGCCGGGCGATCGTCGAACACTGAAGCTTTCTTT	CASVRAGRSSNTEAFF
TRBV11-2	NA	TRBJ2-3	TRBD2	TGTGCCAGCAGCTTAGATGGACTAGCGGGAGGTCAATACCACACAGATACGCAGTATTTT	CASSLDGLAGGQYHTDTQYF
TRBV27	NA	TRBJ1-5	NA	TGTGCCAGCAGTTTAGGGAGTTATCAGCCCCAGCATTTT	CASSLGSYQPQHF
TRBV27	NA	TRBJ1-1	TRBD1	TGTGCCAGCAGTTTAGCAGGGGGCTGGGGTGAAGCTTTCTTT	CASSLAGGWGEAFF
TRBV9	once	TRBJ2-2	NA	TGTGCCAGCAGCGTAGGAGGCAGGGAGGTCCCCGGGGAGCTGTTTTTT	CASSVGGREVPGELFF
TRBV5-1	NA	TRBJ2-3	TRBD2	TGCGCCAGCAGCTTGGCCATTATGACTAGCGAGGAAATCCGTAGCACAGATACGCAGTATTTT	CASSLAIMTSEEIRSTDTQYF
TRBV27	NA	TRBJ2-5	TRBD2	TGTGCCAGCAGTCAGACTAGCCTCGCCCAAGAGACCCAGTACTTC	CASSQTSLAQETQYF